A selection of T cell receptor beta chains follows, all from one sample in a study of beta chain features in type 1 diabetes. Repertoires were generated with immunoSEQ multiplex PCR, while TCRdb's copy carries only in-frame clones and drops some. The sample includes hundreds of thousands of clones, around 15% of them seen just once. The sequencing sample was made of naive CD4+ T cells from blood. The receptors shown here come from a man aged 18 to 35 with type 1 diabetes. The conserved cysteine and the conserved F or W are not part of the CDR3 here.

J | V | CDR3
TRBJ2-7 | TRBV11-1 | ASSFTGAYEQY
TRBJ2-7 | TRBV6-5 | ASRVGQGSYEQY
TRBJ1-5 | TRBV27 | ASSLFGQGNSNQPQH
TRBJ2-2 | TRBV30 | AWTRIGELF
TRBJ2-7 | TRBV6-6 | ASSYSIYEQY
TRBJ1-2 | TRBV28 | ASSSGSSGPYGYT
TRBJ1-1 | TRBV4-3 | ASSQTRGRDRGTEAF
TRBJ2-7 | TRBV7-2 | ASSSSGVAYEQY
TRBJ2-3 | TRBV30 | AWIKKDYSDTQY
TRBJ2-1 | TRBV6-6 | AAGLAPYNEQF
TRBJ1-5 | TRBV30 | AWNVKQGNQPQH
TRBJ2-7 | TRBV28 | ASSFMYYEQY
TRBJ2-7 | TRBV27 | ASSFLGSYEQY
TRBJ1-2 | TRBV18 | ASSPASASYGYT
TRBJ2-7 | TRBV11-1 | ASSLEATVYEQY
TRBJ2-6 | TRBV10-3 | AISPLDRMSSGANVLT
TRBJ1-1 | TRBV9 | ASSVKRDTEAF
TRBJ2-5 | TRBV29-1 | SEAGPGETQY
TRBJ2-3 | TRBV2 | ASGFLTDTQY
TRBJ1-1 | TRBV4-1 | ASSPDRVANTEAF
TRBJ1-2 | TRBV4-3 | ASSSPSGYT
TRBJ1-5 | TRBV10-3 | AISEGTGGRQPQH
TRBJ2-7 | TRBV2 | ASSEAPESYEQY
TRBJ2-7 | TRBV2 | ARKRQGNSYEQY
TRBJ2-2 | TRBV30 | AWNRGNTGELF
TRBJ1-1 | TRBV6-1 | ASSENGATEAF
TRBJ1-1 | TRBV25-1 | ASRRMGQGAFTEAF
TRBJ1-2 | TRBV2 | ASTEGILYGYT
TRBJ2-4 | TRBV5-6 | ASSLWARDSKNIQY
TRBJ2-7 | TRBV11-3 | ANPRGLSEQY
TRBJ2-7 | TRBV7-2 | ASSFGGTAYEQY
TRBJ2-4 | TRBV5-1 | ASRQGAKNIQY
TRBJ2-7 | TRBV28 | ASSLGYEQY
TRBJ2-1 | TRBV5-6 | ASSGRDRAGSEQF
TRBJ2-1 | TRBV30 | AWRGGGSYNEQF
TRBJ1-5 | TRBV29-1 | SVRFTGDQPQH
TRBJ2-3 | TRBV30 | AWSGGWTDTQY
TRBJ2-7 | TRBV11-2 | ASSLGDGSYEQY
TRBJ1-5 | TRBV7-2 | ASSFLGNQPQH
TRBJ1-2 | TRBV6-1 | ASSVSTGRANYGYT
TRBJ2-4 | TRBV6-1 | ASSPSRGAKNIQY
TRBJ1-2 | TRBV4-3 | ASSQAGTGENYGYT
TRBJ1-6 | TRBV6-5 | ATLKTVSRDSPLH
TRBJ2-7 | TRBV28 | ASSVGHGAYEQY
TRBJ1-5 | TRBV30 | AWTGPPSNQPQH
TRBJ2-1 | TRBV5-1 | ASSLGGTGGNNEQF
TRBJ2-5 | TRBV21-1 | ASSPKGRGRKTQY
TRBJ1-2 | TRBV15 | ATSRGETVPYGYT
TRBJ2-5 | TRBV7-9 | ASSLGSSGVQETQY
TRBJ1-6 | TRBV5-8 | ASSAGTPASYNSPLH